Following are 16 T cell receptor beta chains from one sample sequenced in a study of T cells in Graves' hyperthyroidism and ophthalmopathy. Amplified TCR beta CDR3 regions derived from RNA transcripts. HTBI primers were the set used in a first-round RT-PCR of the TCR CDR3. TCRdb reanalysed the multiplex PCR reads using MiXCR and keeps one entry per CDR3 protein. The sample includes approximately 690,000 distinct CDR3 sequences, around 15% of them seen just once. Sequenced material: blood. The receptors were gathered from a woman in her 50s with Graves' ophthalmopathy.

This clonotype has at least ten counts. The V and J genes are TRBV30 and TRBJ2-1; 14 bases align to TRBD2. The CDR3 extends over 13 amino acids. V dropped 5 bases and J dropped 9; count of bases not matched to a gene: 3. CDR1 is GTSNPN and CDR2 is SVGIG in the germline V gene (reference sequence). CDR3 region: CAWEGLAGVEQFF. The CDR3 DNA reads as TGTGCCTGGGAGGGACTAGCGGGAGTTGAGCAGTTCTTC. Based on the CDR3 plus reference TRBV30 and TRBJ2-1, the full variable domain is SQTIHQWPATLVQPVGSPLSLECTVEGTSNPNLYWYRQAAGRGLQLLFYSVGIGQISSEVPQNLSASRPQDRQFILSSKKLLLSDSGFYLCAWEGLAGVEQFFGPGTRLTVL.

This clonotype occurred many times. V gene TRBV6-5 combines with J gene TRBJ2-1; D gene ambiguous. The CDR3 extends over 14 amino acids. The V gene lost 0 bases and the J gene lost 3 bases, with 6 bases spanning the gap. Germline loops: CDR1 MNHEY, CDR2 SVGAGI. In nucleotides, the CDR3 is TGTGCCAGCAGTTACTCCGCAGTCTACAATGAGCAGTTCTTC. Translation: CASSYSAVYNEQFF.

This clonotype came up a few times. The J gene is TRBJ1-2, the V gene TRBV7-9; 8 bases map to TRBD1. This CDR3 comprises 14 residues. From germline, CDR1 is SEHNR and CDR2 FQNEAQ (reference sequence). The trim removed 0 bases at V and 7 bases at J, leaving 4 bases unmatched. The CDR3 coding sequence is TGTGCCAGCAGCTTAGCGGCAGGGGGCTCTGGCTACACCTTC. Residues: CASSLAAGGSGYTF.

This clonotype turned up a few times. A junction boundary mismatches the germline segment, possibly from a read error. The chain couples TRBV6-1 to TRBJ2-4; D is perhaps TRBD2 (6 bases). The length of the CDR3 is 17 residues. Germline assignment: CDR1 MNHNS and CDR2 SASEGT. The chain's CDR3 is CASSEVQGGLGKNIQYF. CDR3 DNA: TGTGCCAGCAGCGAAGTGCAGGGAGGTTTAGGCAAAAACATTCAGTACTTC.

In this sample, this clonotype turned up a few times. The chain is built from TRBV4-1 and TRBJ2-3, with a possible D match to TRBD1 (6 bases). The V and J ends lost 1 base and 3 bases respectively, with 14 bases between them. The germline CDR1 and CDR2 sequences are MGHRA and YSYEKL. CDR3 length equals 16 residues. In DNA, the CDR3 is TGCGCCAGCAGCCAAGTTTACCAGGGGTTAACAGATACGCAGTATTTT. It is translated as CASSQVYQGLTDTQYF.

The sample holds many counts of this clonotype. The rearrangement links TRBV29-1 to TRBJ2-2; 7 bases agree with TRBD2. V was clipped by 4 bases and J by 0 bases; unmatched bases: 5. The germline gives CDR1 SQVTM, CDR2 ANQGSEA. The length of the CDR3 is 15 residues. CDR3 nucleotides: TGCAGCGTTGTAATCGCGGGAGCGAACACCGGGGAGCTGTTTTTT. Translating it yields CSVVIAGANTGELFF.

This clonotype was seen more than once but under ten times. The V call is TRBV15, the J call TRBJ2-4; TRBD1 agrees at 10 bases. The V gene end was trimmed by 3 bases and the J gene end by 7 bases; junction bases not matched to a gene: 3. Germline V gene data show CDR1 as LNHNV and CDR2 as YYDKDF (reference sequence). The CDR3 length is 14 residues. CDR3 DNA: TGTGCCACCAGCAGCCCGACAGGGGGCAACATTCAGTACTTC. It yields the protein CATSSPTGGNIQYF.

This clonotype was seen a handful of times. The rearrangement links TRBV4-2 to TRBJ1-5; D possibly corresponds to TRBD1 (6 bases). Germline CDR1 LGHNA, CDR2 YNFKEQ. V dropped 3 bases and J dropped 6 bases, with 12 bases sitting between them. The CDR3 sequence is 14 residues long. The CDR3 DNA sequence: TGTGCCAGCAGCCATATAGAGGGGGTTCAGCCCCAGCATTTT. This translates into CASSHIEGVQPQHF.

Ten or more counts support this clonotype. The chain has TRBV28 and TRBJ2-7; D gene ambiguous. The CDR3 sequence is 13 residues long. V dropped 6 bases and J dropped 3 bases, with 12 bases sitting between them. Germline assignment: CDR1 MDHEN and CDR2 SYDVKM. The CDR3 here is CASSRFGHYEQYF. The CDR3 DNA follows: TGTGCCAGCAGCCGCTTCGGTCACTACGAGCAGTACTTC. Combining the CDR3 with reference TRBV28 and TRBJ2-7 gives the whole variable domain DVKVTQSSRYLVKRTGEKVFLECVQDMDHENMFWYRQDPGLGLRLIYFSYDVKMKEKGDIPEGYSVSREKKERFSLILESASTNQTSMYLCASSRFGHYEQYFGPGTRLTVT.

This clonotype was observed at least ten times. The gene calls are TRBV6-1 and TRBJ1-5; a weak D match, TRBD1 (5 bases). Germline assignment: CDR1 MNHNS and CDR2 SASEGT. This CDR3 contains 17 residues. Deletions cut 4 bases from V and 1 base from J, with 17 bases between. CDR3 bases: TGTGCCAGCAGTGTTTTCGGGGCAGGGTTAAGCAATCAGCCCCAGCATTTT. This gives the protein CASSVFGAGLSNQPQHF.

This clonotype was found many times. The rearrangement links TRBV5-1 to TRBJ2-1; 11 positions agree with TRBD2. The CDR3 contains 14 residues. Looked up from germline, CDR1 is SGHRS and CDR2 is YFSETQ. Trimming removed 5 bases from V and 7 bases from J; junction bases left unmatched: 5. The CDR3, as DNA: TGCGCCAGCAGTTGGGGGACTAGCGGAAATGAGCAGTTCTTC. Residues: CASSWGTSGNEQFF.

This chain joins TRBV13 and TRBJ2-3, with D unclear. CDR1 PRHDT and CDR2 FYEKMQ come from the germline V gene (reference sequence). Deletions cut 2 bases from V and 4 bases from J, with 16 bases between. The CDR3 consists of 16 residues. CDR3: CASSLSRSFLPDTQYF. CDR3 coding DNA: TGTGCCAGCAGCTTATCCCGCAGTTTTCTCCCAGATACGCAGTATTTT. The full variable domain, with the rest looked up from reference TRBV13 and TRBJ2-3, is AAGVIQSPRHLIKEKRETATLKCYPIPRHDTVYWYQQGPGQDPQFLISFYEKMQSDKGSIPDRFSAQQFSDYHSELNMSSLELGDSALYFCASSLSRSFLPDTQYFGPGTRLTVL.

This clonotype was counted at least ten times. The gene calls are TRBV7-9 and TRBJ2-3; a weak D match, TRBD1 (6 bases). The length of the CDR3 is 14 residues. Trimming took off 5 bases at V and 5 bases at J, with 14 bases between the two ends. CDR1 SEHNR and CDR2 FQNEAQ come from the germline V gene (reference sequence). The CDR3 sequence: CASSKRQALDTQYF. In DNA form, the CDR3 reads TGTGCCAGCAGCAAAAGACAGGCCCTAGATACGCAGTATTTT.

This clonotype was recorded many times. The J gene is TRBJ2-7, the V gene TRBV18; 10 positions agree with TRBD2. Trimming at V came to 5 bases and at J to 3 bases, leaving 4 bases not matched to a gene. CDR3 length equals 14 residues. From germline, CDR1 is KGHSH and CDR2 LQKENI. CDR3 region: CASSGLAGVYEQYF. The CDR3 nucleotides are TGTGCCAGCTCAGGGCTAGCGGGAGTCTACGAGCAGTACTTC.

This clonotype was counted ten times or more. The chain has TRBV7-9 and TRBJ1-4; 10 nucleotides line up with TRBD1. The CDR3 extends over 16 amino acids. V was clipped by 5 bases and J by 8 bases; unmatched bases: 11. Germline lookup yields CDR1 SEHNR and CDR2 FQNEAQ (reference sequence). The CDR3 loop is CASSDPRQGAPEKLFF. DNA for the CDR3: TGTGCCAGCAGCGACCCTCGACAGGGGGCGCCCGAAAAACTGTTTTTT. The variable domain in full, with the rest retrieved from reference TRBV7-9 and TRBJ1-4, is DTGVSQNPRHKITKRGQNVTFRCDPISEHNRLYWYRQTLGQGPEFLTYFQNEAQLEKSRLLSDRFSAERPKGSFSTLEIQRTEQGDSAMYLCASSDPRQGAPEKLFFGSGTQLSVL.

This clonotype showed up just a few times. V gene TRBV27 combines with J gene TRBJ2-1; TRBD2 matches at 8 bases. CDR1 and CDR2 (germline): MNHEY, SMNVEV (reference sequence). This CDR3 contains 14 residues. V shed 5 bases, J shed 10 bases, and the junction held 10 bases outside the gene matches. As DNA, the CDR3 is TGTGCCAGCAGTATACTAGCGGACACTAGCGAGCAGTTCTTC. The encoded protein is CASSILADTSEQFF.